This T cell receptor beta chain was sequenced in a study of shared clonotypes between healthy human individuals. Trimming took off 0 bases at V and 4 bases at J, with 16 bases between the two ends. Germline V gives CDR1 SGDLS, CDR2 YYNGEE. The CDR3 runs to 17 residues. Genomic DNA of every subset was divided equally among multiple immunoSEQ plates. Approximately 30,000 T cell genomes (approximately 210 ng DNA) went into each sorted-subset replicate. Produced via immunoSEQ multiplex PCR; TCRdb's table is partial and in-frame only. The sample yields roughly 2,000,000 clones, approximately 94% seen once. Terminally differentiated effector memory CD45RA+ cells were excluded by CCR7 positive selection of CD45RO-negative cells.

The chain has TRBV9 and TRBJ1-4; unclear D gene. The receptor was derived from a young man in good health. Sequenced input: naive CD8+ T cells sorted from blood. The CDR3 DNA reads as TGTGCCAGCAGCGTAGGTGTGGGATCCGCCAGTAATGAAAAACTGTTTTTT. It translates to CASSVGVGSASNEKLFF.